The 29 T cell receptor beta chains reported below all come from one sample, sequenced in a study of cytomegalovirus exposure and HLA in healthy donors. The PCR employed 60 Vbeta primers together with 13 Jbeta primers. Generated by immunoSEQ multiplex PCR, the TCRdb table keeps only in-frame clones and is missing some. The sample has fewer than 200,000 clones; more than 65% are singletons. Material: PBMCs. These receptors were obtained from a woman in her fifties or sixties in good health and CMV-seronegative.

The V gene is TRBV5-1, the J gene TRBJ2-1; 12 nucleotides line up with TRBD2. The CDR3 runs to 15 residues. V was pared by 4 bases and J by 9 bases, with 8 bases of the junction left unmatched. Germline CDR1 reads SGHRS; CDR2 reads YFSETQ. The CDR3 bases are TGCGCCAGCAGCCTTAGGTCTAGCGGGGGGGGTGAGCAGTTCTTC. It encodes CASSLRSSGGGEQFF.

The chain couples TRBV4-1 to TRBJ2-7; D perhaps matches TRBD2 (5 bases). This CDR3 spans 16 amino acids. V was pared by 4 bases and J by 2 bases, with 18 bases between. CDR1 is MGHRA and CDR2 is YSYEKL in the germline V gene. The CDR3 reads CASSLGRGEATYEQYF. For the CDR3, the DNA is TGCGCCAGCAGCCTAGGGAGAGGTGAAGCCACCTACGAGCAGTACTTC.

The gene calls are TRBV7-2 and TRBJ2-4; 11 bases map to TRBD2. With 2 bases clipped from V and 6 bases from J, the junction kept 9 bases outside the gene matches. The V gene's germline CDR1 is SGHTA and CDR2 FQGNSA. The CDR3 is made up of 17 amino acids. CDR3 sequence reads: CASSLYHASGGRNIQYF. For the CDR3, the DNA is TGTGCCAGCAGCTTATACCACGCTAGCGGGGGGAGAAACATTCAGTACTTC. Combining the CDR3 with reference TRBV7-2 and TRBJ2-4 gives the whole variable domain GAGVSQSPSNKVTEKGKDVELRCDPISGHTALYWYRQSLGQGLEFLIYFQGNSAPDKSGLPSDRFSAERTGGSVSTLTIQRTQQEDSAVYLCASSLYHASGGRNIQYFGAGTRLSVL.

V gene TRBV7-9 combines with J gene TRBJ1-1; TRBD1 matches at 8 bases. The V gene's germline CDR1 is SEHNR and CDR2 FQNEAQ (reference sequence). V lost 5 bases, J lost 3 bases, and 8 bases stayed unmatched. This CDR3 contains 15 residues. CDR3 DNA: TGTGCCAGCAGCACATATGGACAGGGAGACACTGAAGCTTTCTTT. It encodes CASSTYGQGDTEAFF.

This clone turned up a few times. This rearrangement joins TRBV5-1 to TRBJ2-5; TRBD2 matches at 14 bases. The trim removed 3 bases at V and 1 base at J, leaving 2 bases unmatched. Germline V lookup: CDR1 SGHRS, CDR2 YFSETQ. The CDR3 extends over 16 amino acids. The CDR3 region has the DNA TGCGCCAGCAGCTCGGGGACTAGCGGGGGCCAAGAGACCCAGTACTTC. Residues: CASSSGTSGGQETQYF.

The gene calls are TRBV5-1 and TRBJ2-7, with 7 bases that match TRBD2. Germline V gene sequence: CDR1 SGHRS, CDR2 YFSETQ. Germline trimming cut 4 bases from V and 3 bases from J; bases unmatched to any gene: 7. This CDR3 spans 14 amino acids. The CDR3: CASSVTGLSYEQYF. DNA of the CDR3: TGCGCCAGCAGCGTGACGGGACTAAGCTACGAGCAGTACTTC.

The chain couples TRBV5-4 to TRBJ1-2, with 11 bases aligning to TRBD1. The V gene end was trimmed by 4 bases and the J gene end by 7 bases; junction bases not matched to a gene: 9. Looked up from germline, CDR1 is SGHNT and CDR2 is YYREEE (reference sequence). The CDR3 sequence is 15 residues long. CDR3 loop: CASSPRTGGDGGYTF. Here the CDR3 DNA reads TGTGCCAGCAGCCCCCGGACAGGGGGCGACGGTGGCTACACCTTC.

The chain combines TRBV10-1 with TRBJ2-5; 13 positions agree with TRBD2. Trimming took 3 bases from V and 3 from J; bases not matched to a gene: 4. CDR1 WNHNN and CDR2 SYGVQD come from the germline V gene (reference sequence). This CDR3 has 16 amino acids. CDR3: CASSDGTSGVKETQYF. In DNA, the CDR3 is TGCGCCAGCAGTGATGGGACTAGCGGGGTGAAAGAGACCCAGTACTTC.

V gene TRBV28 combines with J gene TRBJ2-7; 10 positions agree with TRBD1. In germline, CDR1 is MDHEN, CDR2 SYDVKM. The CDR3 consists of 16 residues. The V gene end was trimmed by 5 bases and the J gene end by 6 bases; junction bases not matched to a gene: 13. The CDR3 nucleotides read TGTGCCAGCAGTGACAGGGGGCCGTTATGGGCCGGCGAGCAGTACTTC. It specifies CASSDRGPLWAGEQYF.

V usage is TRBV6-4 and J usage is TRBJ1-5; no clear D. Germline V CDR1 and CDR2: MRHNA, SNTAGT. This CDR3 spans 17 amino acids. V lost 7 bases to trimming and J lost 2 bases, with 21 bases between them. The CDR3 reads CASIIRGPGLCNQPQHF. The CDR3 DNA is TGTGCCAGCATCATCCGGGGTCCCGGGTTATGCAATCAGCCCCAGCATTTT.

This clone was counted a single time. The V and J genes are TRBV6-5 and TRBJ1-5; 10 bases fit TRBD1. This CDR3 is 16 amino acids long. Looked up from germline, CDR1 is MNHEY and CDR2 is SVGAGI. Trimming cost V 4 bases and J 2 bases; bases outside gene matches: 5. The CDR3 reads CASSSYGQGGNQPQHF. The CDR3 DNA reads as TGTGCCAGCAGTTCCTATGGACAGGGGGGCAATCAGCCCCAGCATTTT.

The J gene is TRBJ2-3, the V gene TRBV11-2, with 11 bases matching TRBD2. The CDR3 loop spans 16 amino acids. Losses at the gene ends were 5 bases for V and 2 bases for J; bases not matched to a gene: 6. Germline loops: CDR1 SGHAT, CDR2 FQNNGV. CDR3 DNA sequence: TGTGCCAGCAGCCTCAGACTAGCGGGGACCACAGATACGCAGTATTTT. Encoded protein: CASSLRLAGTTDTQYF. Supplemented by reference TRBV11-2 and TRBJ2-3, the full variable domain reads EAGVAQSPRYKIIEKRQSVAFWCNPISGHATLYWYQQILGQGPKLLIQFQNNGVVDDSQLPKDRFSAERLKGVDSTLKIQPAKLEDSAVYLCASSLRLAGTTDTQYFGPGTRLTVL.

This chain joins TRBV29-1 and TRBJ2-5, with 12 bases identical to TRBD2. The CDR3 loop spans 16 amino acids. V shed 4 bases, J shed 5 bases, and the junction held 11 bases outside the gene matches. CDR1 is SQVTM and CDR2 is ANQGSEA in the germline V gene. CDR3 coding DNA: TGCAGCGTTGCCGCGACTAGCGGGGGCCCGGGTGAGACCCAGTACTTC. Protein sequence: CSVAATSGGPGETQYF.

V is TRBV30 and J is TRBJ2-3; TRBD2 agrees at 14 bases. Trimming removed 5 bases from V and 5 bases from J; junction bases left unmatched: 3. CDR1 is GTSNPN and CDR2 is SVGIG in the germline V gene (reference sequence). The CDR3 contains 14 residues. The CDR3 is CAWGLAGGGDTQYF. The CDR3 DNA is TGTGCCTGGGGACTAGCGGGGGGAGGAGATACGCAGTATTTT.

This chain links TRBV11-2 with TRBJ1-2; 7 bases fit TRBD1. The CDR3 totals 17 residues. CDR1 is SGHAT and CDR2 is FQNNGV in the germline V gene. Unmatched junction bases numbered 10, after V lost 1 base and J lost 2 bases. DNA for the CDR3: TGTGCCAGCAGCTTAGTAGGCGGGAGGGGGCGAAACTATGGCTACACCTTC. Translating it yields CASSLVGGRGRNYGYTF.

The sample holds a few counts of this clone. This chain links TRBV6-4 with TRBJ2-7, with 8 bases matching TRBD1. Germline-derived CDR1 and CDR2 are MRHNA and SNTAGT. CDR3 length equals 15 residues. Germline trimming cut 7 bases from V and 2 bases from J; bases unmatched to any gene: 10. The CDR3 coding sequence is TGTGCCAGCAAGAGGGAAACGGACAGGGCCTACGAGCAGTACTTC. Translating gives CASKRETDRAYEQYF.

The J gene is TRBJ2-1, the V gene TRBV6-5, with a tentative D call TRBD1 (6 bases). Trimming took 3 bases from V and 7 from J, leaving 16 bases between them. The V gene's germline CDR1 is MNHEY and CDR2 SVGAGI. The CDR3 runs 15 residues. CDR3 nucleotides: TGTGCCAGCAGTTATATGCTGGGGGCAGTGAATGAGCAGTTCTTC. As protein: CASSYMLGAVNEQFF.

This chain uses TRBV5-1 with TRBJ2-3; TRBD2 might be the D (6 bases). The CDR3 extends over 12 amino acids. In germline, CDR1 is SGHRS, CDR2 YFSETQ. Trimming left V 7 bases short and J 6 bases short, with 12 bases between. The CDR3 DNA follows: TGCGCCAGCGGGACTCAAGGGGATACGCAGTATTTT. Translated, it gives CASGTQGDTQYF. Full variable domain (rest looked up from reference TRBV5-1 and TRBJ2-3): KAGVTQTPRYLIKTRGQQVTLSCSPISGHRSVSWYQQTPGQGLQFLFEYFSETQRNKGNFPGRFSGRQFSNSRSEMNVSTLELGDSALYLCASGTQGDTQYFGPGTRLTVL.

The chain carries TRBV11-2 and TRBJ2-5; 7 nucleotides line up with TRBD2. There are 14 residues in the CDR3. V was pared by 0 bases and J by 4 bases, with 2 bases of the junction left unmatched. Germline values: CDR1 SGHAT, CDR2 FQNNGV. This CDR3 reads CASSLDRGVETQYF. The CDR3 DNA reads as TGTGCCAGCAGCTTAGATCGGGGGGTAGAGACCCAGTACTTC.

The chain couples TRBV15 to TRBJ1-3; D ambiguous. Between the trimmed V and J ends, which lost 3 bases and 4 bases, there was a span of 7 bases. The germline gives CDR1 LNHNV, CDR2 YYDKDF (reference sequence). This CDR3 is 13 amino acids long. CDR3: CATSRGMGNTIYF. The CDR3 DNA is TGTGCCACCAGCAGGGGCATGGGAAACACCATATATTTT.

The CDR3 is CASSSAGRGLYEQYF. The CDR3 bases are TGTGCCAGCAGTTCTGCGGGCAGGGGGCTCTACGAGCAGTACTTC. The chain couples TRBV28 to TRBJ2-7; 8 positions agree with TRBD1. Germline CDR1 reads MDHEN; CDR2 reads SYDVKM. Losses at the gene ends were 4 bases for V and 3 bases for J; bases not matched to a gene: 8. The CDR3 is 15 residues long.

The CDR3 reads CASSLGLALSYEQYF. The CDR3 DNA reads as TGTGCCAGCAGCTTAGGACTAGCGCTAAGCTACGAGCAGTACTTC. This chain links TRBV7-9 with TRBJ2-7; 8 bases are shared with TRBD2. This CDR3 spans 15 amino acids. The germline CDR1 and CDR2 sequences are SEHNR and FQNEAQ (reference sequence). V lost 1 base and J lost 3; bases outside the gene matches: 5.

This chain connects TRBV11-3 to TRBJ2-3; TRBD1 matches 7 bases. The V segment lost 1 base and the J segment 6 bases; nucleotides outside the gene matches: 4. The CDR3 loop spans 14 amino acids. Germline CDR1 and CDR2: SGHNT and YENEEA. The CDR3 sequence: CASSLAGQVDTQYF. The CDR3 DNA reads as TGTGCCAGCAGCTTAGCTGGACAGGTTGATACGCAGTATTTT.

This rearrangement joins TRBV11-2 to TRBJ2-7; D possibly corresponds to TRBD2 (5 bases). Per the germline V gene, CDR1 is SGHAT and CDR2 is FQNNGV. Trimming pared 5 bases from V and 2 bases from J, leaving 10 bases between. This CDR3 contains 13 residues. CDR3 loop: CASSPAEAYEQYF. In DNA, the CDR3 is TGTGCCAGCAGCCCGGCGGAGGCCTACGAGCAGTACTTC.

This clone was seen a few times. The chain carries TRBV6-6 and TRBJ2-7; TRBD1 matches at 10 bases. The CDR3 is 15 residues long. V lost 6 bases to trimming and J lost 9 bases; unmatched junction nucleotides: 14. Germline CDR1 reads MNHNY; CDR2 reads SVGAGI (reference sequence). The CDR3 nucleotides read TGTGCCAGCAGCCCAAACCGGGACAGGGGATCTGTGCAGTACTTC. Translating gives CASSPNRDRGSVQYF.

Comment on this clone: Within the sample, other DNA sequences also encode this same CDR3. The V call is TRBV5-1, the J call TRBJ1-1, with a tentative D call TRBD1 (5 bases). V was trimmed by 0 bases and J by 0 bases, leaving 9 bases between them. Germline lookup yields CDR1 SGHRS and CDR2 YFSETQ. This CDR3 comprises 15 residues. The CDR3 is CASSLGAGMNTEAFF. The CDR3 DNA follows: TGCGCCAGCAGCTTGGGCGCAGGGATGAACACTGAAGCTTTCTTT.

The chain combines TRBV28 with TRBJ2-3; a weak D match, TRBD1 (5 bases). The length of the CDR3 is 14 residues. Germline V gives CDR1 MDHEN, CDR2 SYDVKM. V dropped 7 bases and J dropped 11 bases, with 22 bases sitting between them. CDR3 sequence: CASIPSGKPQGQYF. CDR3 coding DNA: TGTGCCAGCATTCCTTCCGGCAAGCCTCAGGGGCAGTATTTT.

CDR3 DNA sequence: TGTGCCATCAGGCCCGGGGGACTAGCGGGAGTTGGTGGGAGGGATGAGCAGTTCTTC. Translating it yields CAIRPGGLAGVGGRDEQFF. The rearrangement uses TRBV10-3 and TRBJ2-1; 14 nucleotides agree with TRBD2. The CDR3 extends over 19 amino acids. Germline V gene sequence: CDR1 ENHRY, CDR2 SYGVKD. Trimming removed 6 bases from V and 8 bases from J; junction bases left unmatched: 18.

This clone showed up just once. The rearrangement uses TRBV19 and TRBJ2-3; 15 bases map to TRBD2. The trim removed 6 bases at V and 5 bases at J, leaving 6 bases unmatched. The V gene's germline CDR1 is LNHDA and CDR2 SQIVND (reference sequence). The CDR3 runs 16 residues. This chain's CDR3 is CASSLGTSGGIDTQYF. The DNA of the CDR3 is TGTGCCAGTAGCCTCGGGACTAGCGGGGGGATAGATACGCAGTATTTT.